This T cell receptor beta chain was retrieved from a study of blood T cell repertoires in COVID-19. Study at large: The study drew acute and convalescent COVID-19 samples from the United States, Italy and Spain.

Method: immunoSEQ multiplex PCR; TCRdb's copy keeps in-frame clones and lacks some. The table has roughly 200,000 clones, roughly 80% seen once. In its sample, this clone was seen once. This CDR3 is 14 amino acids long. The germline V gene has CDR1 LNHDA and CDR2 SQIVND (reference sequence). V trimming: 4 bases; J trimming: 2 bases; junction bases outside the gene matches: 4. The sample taken for sequencing was peripheral blood. This receptor was obtained from a man aged 50 to 60 who had recovered from COVID-19. The rearrangement links TRBV19 to TRBJ1-1; 7 positions match TRBD1. CDR3 residues: CASSKGTVNTEAFF. The CDR3 nucleotides read TGTGCCAGTAGTAAAGGGACAGTCAACACTGAAGCTTTCTTT.